This TCR beta chain was captured in a study of T cell repertoires in cytomegalovirus infection (dated by TCRdb to 2018 to 2020). A note on the overall study: Donor HLA type was relevant to the analysis, as public TCR beta signatures indicated carriage of CMV infection together with the matching HLA type.

CDR1 and CDR2 were assigned from the germline V gene as SGDLS and YYNGEE. V has 4 bases trimmed and J has 3 bases trimmed; junction bases matching no gene number 4. The CDR3 numbers 15 residues from cysteine through phenylalanine. Only CDR3 DNA remains: 45 bases, in frame from the first base. Sequenced using an Illumina HiSeq 1500. TCRdb reprocessed the public reads (quality trimming at Q25 with fastp, clone calling with MiXCR) and kept in-frame beta chains. CDR3 protein sequences are deduplicated, and each keeps its most common genes and DNA. The sample table lists more than 400,000 distinct CDR3 sequences, around a quarter of them with a count of one. The top ten clonotypes cover roughly 13% of the sample. With respect to this clonotype: Its recognized antigen is unknown. The input lacks base qualities; no much larger clone sits a single base away.

General conclusions and limits of the study: In both this cohort and an independent cohort of some 380 donors, the cumulative frequency of public TCR beta family members distinguished carriers of CMV infection plus the relevant HLA type. The ex vivo response was dominated by HLA-C-restricted CMV-specific TCR beta clonotypes, which also provided the single most frequent clonotype in two of eight donors.

The specimen was PBMCs. The rearranged segments are TRBV9 and TRBJ2-3; 11 bases in between match TRBD1. The sequence came from a human donor in good health (CMV status not recorded). Some clones in this sample may be carry-over from other donors' samples. This receptor carries the CDR3 CASSTGDRGTDTQYF. The nucleotides read TGTGCCAGCAGCACCGGGGACAGGGGGACAGATACGCAGTATTTT.